This T cell receptor (beta chain) appears in the sequencing data of a study of T cells in Graves' hyperthyroidism and ophthalmopathy. What was amplified from RNA transcripts were TCR beta CDR3 regions. First-round RT-PCR of the TCR CDR3 relied on the HTBI primer set. TCRdb passed the multiplex PCR reads through MiXCR, listing each CDR3 protein once. In the table there are about 160,000 distinct CDR3 sequences, roughly 9.4% of which are singletons. For the diagnoses, clinical symptoms, serum thyroxine and TRAb, thyroid ultrasound and orbital computed tomography were used. Each 10 ml fresh peripheral blood draw supplied the PBMCs. With 6 bases clipped from V and 0 bases from J, the junction kept 17 bases outside the gene matches. Germline CDR1 PRHDT, CDR2 FYEKMQ (reference sequence). This CDR3 is 19 amino acids long.

The source of this sequence is a woman younger than 35 with Graves' hyperthyroidism that later progressed to Graves' ophthalmopathy. Sequencing was performed on blood. The V call is TRBV13, the J call TRBJ1-2; TRBD1 agrees at 9 bases. CDR3 in DNA: TGTGCCAGCAGGCCTACCTTGACAGGGGGATTCACTTCTAACTATGGCTACACCTTC. As protein: CASRPTLTGGFTSNYGYTF.